This T cell receptor beta chain was sequenced in a study of T cell responses to AZD1222 COVID-19 vaccine. Study outcomes and limitations: Baseline serostatus was positive in only six AZD1222 recipients. In the spike-specific TCR repertoire, nearly half reportedly target unmutated variant regions. Vaccine-related CD4 TCRs covered spike, predominating at 160-218 and 743-854.

The assay was immunoSEQ multiplex PCR, and TCRdb's table has in-frame clones only and misses some. The data hold around 90,000 clones, with 80% to 90% observed a single time. As to this clone: The antigen remains undetermined.

This CDR3 contains 14 residues. Germline V gene lookup returns CDR1 LNHDA and CDR2 SQIVND (reference sequence). J gave up 6 bases and V 2 bases, and 6 bases lay outside the gene matches. The receptor's source is an adult in good health. Sequences were derived from peripheral blood, sampled on day 0 of AZD1222 vaccination. This chain connects TRBV19 to TRBJ2-7; 8 bases map to TRBD2. The CDR3 loop reads CASSIRTSPGEQYF. The CDR3 coding sequence is TGTGCCAGTAGTATAAGGACTAGCCCCGGCGAGCAGTACTTC.